The 29 T cell receptor beta chains below were found in one sample sequenced in a study of shared clonotypes between healthy human individuals. The protocol was immunoSEQ multiplex PCR, while the TCRdb copy is restricted to in-frame clones and leaves out a portion. The table lists about 2 million clones, less than 95% of them singletons, with about 1.1% in the top ten. Only CD45RO-negative cells positively selected for CCR7 counted as naive CD8 cells, so terminally differentiated effector memory CD45RA+ cells were excluded. The material sequenced was naive CD8+ T cells sorted from blood. Receptors originate from a man between 18 and 29 years old in good health.

The chain couples TRBV9 to TRBJ2-7; weak D call: TRBD1 (5 bases). Trimming left V 2 bases short and J 4 bases short, with 13 bases between. Germline lookup yields CDR1 SGDLS and CDR2 YYNGEE. This CDR3 contains 14 residues. Written as DNA, the CDR3 is TGTGCCAGCAGCGTGACGGACAACTATTACGAGCAGTACTTC. This codes for CASSVTDNYYEQYF.

This rearrangement joins TRBV5-1 to TRBJ2-7; weak D call: TRBD1 (6 bases). CDR3 length: 15 residues. V was pared by 3 bases and J by 4 bases, with 17 bases between. Germline-derived CDR1 and CDR2 are SGHRS and YFSETQ. The CDR3, as DNA: TGCGCCAGCAGCTGGGCTCCGGGACAAAATTACGAGCAGTACTTC. It codes for CASSWAPGQNYEQYF. Full variable domain (outside the CDR3, taken from reference TRBV5-1 and TRBJ2-7): KAGVTQTPRYLIKTRGQQVTLSCSPISGHRSVSWYQQTPGQGLQFLFEYFSETQRNKGNFPGRFSGRQFSNSRSEMNVSTLELGDSALYLCASSWAPGQNYEQYFGPGTRLTVT.

The rearrangement links TRBV9 to TRBJ2-5; D is uncertain. Trimming left V 0 bases short and J 4 bases short, with 10 bases between. Germline loops: CDR1 SGDLS, CDR2 YYNGEE. The CDR3 covers 14 residues. The CDR3 nucleotides read TGTGCCAGCAGCGTAGGAGGCGTTTCAGAGACCCAGTACTTC. It encodes CASSVGGVSETQYF.

In regard to this clone: The same CDR3 is also encoded by other DNA sequences in this sample. The V call is TRBV30, the J call TRBJ2-2; no reliable D call. V was shortened by 1 base and J by 2 bases, with 2 bases between the two germline ends. Germline V gene data show CDR1 as GTSNPN and CDR2 as SVGIG (reference sequence). CDR3 length: 12 amino acids. In DNA, the CDR3 is TGTGCCTGGAGTGGAAACACCGGGGAGCTGTTTTTT. This codes for CAWSGNTGELFF.

Points on this clone: The same CDR3 also results from other DNA sequences found in this sample. This chain uses TRBV5-1 with TRBJ1-2; D may be TRBD1 (5 bases). This CDR3 region has 14 residues. CDR1 and CDR2 from the germline V gene are SGHRS and YFSETQ. V dropped 0 bases and J dropped 5 bases, with 11 bases sitting between them. The CDR3 DNA reads as TGCGCCAGCAGCTTGGGGCAAGGGGAATATGGCTACACCTTC. Residues: CASSLGQGEYGYTF. Using reference TRBV5-1 and TRBJ1-2 for the parts outside the CDR3, the full variable domain is KAGVTQTPRYLIKTRGQQVTLSCSPISGHRSVSWYQQTPGQGLQFLFEYFSETQRNKGNFPGRFSGRQFSNSRSEMNVSTLELGDSALYLCASSLGQGEYGYTFGSGTRLTVV.

The chain uses TRBV25-1 and TRBJ2-5; possible D gene TRBD2, 6 bases. Trimming removed 4 bases from V and 3 bases from J, with 6 bases in between. This CDR3 is 12 amino acids long. Per germline, CDR1 MGHDK and CDR2 SYGVNS. Here the CDR3 reads CASSGGEETQYF. In DNA, the CDR3 is TGTGCCAGCAGTGGGGGGGAAGAGACCCAGTACTTC. The full variable domain, in which reference TRBV25-1 and TRBJ2-5 provide the parts outside the CDR3, is EADIYQTPRYLVIGTGKKITLECSQTMGHDKMYWYQQDPGMELHLIHYSYGVNSTEKGDLSSESTVSRIRTEHFPLTLESARPSHTSQYLCASSGGEETQYFGPGTRLLVL.

This rearrangement joins TRBV6-5 to TRBJ2-1; 8 positions match TRBD1. CDR1 MNHEY and CDR2 SVGAGI come from the germline V gene. The CDR3 contains 14 residues. V gave up 6 bases and J gave up 7 bases; unmatched junction bases: 8. Here the CDR3 DNA reads TGTGCCAGCAGGCAAGGACAGGGATGGAATGAGCAGTTCTTC. As protein: CASRQGQGWNEQFF.

The chain combines TRBV4-3 with TRBJ2-1; tentatively, D is TRBD2 (6 bases). The germline V gene has CDR1 LGHNA and CDR2 YSLEER. V lost 2 bases, J lost 0 bases, and 14 bases lay in between. There are 17 residues in the CDR3. CDR3 coding DNA: TGCGCCAGCAGCCAACCTGAGGCGGGGAGCTCCTACAATGAGCAGTTCTTC. Encoded protein: CASSQPEAGSSYNEQFF.

This sequence joins TRBV10-2 and TRBJ1-1; TRBD1 might be the D (5 bases). The germline CDR1 and CDR2 sequences are WSHSY and SAAADI. The CDR3 consists of 14 residues. V was pared by 4 bases and J by 3 bases, with 12 bases between. CDR3 in DNA: TGCGCCAGCAGTGCCCTAACAGGAGACACTGAAGCTTTCTTT. Amino acid sequence: CASSALTGDTEAFF.

This clone was picked up one time. The V call is TRBV29-1, the J call TRBJ1-1; weak D call: TRBD1 (5 bases). The ends were cut back, 5 bases at V and 1 base at J, with 14 bases in the middle. The CDR3 runs to 14 residues. Germline assignment: CDR1 SQVTM and CDR2 ANQGSEA. Here the CDR3 DNA reads TGCAGCGTTCCTAGGGGTCCCCGGAACACTGAAGCTTTCTTT. Protein: CSVPRGPRNTEAFF. The full variable domain, completed using reference TRBV29-1 and TRBJ1-1, is SAVISQKPSRDICQRGTSLTIQCQVDSQVTMMFWYRQQPGQSLTLIATANQGSEATYESGFVIDKFPISRPNLTFSTLTVSNMSPEDSSIYLCSVPRGPRNTEAFFGQGTRLTVV.

This clone has only one observation. At the DNA level, this CDR3 is encoded by other sequences in the same sample as well. Here the CDR3 reads CASSFGRTYEQYF. The CDR3 nucleotides are TGTGCCAGCAGCTTCGGTCGGACCTACGAGCAGTACTTC. J is TRBJ2-7 and V is TRBV5-4; no definite D call. The ends were cut back, 2 bases at V and 2 bases at J, with 8 bases in the middle. Germline lookup yields CDR1 SGHNT and CDR2 YYREEE (reference sequence). The CDR3 contains 13 residues.

The chain recombines TRBV9 with TRBJ2-1, with D unclear. The CDR3 is 15 residues long. Trimming removed 5 bases from V and 8 bases from J, with 20 bases in between. CDR1 SGDLS and CDR2 YYNGEE come from the germline V gene. The CDR3: CASSETKLENDEQFF. CDR3 nucleotide sequence: TGTGCCAGCAGTGAGACCAAGCTCGAGAACGATGAGCAGTTCTTC.

V gene TRBV4-2 combines with J gene TRBJ2-1; either TRBD1 or TRBD2 may supply D (5 bases each). Looked up from germline, CDR1 is LGHNA and CDR2 is YNFKEQ. V lost 1 base and J lost 4, with 17 bases in between. This CDR3 has 17 amino acids. The DNA of the CDR3 is TGTGCCAGCAGCCAAGTGGGGACGGGAATCTATTACAATGAGCAGTTCTTC. Translation: CASSQVGTGIYYNEQFF.

The chain is built from TRBV7-2 and TRBJ2-5; 10 bases map to TRBD1. V dropped 3 bases and J dropped 2; count of bases not matched to a gene: 12. Germline loops: CDR1 SGHTA, CDR2 FQGNSA. This CDR3 is built from 18 residues. The CDR3 DNA follows: TGTGCCAGCAGCTTCTTATTCGGGACAGGGGTCGATCAAGAGACCCAGTACTTC. Encoded protein: CASSFLFGTGVDQETQYF.

The chain has TRBV29-1 and TRBJ2-7; D is unclear. V was cut by 6 bases and J by 2 bases, with 5 bases left in between. From germline, CDR1 is SQVTM and CDR2 ANQGSEA. The CDR3 has 10 residues. CDR3 nucleotides: TGCAGCGTCGAGCCCTACGAGCAGTACTTC. The encoded protein is CSVEPYEQYF.

This rearrangement joins TRBV30 to TRBJ2-3; D may be TRBD2 (6 bases). Trimming took off 2 bases at V and 2 bases at J, with 8 bases between the two ends. The germline V gene encodes CDR1 GTSNPN and CDR2 SVGIG (reference sequence). The CDR3 extends over 13 amino acids. The CDR3 region has the DNA TGTGCCTGGAGTTGGGGGGACACAGATACGCAGTATTTT. As protein: CAWSWGDTDTQYF.

The chain is built from TRBV30 and TRBJ2-3; the D is unclear. CDR3 size: 15 residues. Germline CDR1 and CDR2: GTSNPN and SVGIG (reference sequence). With 5 bases removed from V and 0 bases from J, the gap between germline ends came to 15 bases. CDR3 nucleotide sequence: TGTGCCTGGGACCAAGGACGTCTTAGCACAGATACGCAGTATTTT. Translating gives CAWDQGRLSTDTQYF.

V gene TRBV4-3 combines with J gene TRBJ2-7; D could derive from TRBD1 or TRBD2 (5 bases each). Germline V gene lookup returns CDR1 LGHNA and CDR2 YSLEER. The V and J ends lost 8 bases and 7 bases respectively, with 12 bases between them. This CDR3 contains 11 residues. This CDR3 reads CASCLWGEQYF. In nucleotides, the CDR3 is TGCGCCAGCTGCCTGTGGGGGGAGCAGTACTTC.

This chain uses TRBV27 with TRBJ1-3; D call uncertain. This CDR3 has 16 residues. CDR1 and CDR2 from the germline V gene are MNHEY and SMNVEV (reference sequence). V was clipped by 8 bases and J by 1 base, with 18 bases between them. The CDR3 sequence is CASPSVGQSSGNTIYF. CDR3 DNA: TGTGCCAGCCCCTCGGTAGGCCAGTCATCTGGAAACACCATATATTTT.

This chain uses TRBV7-2 with TRBJ1-2; unclear D gene. This CDR3 spans 16 amino acids. Trimming left V 0 bases short and J 0 bases short, with 11 bases between. The germline V gene has CDR1 SGHTA and CDR2 FQGNSA. This CDR3 reads CASSLAVAGTNYGYTF. The CDR3, as DNA: TGTGCCAGCAGCTTAGCGGTGGCAGGAACTAACTATGGCTACACCTTC.

This clone came up once. This chain connects TRBV27 to TRBJ2-5, with D uncertain. Germline values: CDR1 MNHEY, CDR2 SMNVEV (reference sequence). This CDR3 contains 13 residues. The V end was cut by 1 base, the J end by 2 bases, with 5 bases between. The CDR3 here is CASSLFGQETQYF. The CDR3 DNA reads as TGTGCCAGCAGTTTATTCGGGCAAGAGACCCAGTACTTC.

In DNA, the CDR3 is TGTGCCAGCACCCAGGGGCCTGGGACACGGCCCCAGCATTTT. Encoded protein: CASTQGPGTRPQHF. The V call is TRBV5-6, the J call TRBJ1-5, with D tentatively TRBD1 (6 bases). Germline-derived CDR1 and CDR2 are SGHDT and YYEEEE. The CDR3 loop spans 14 amino acids. The V end was cut by 6 bases, the J end by 9 bases, with 19 bases between. Full variable domain (remainder filled in from reference TRBV5-6 and TRBJ1-5): DAGVTQSPTHLIKTRGQQVTLRCSPKSGHDTVSWYQQALGQGPQFIFQYYEEEERQRGNFPDRFSGHQFPNYSSELNVNALLLGDSALYLCASTQGPGTRPQHFGDGTRLSIL.

The J gene is TRBJ2-7, the V gene TRBV5-1; D not certain. Trimming took off 7 bases at V and 1 base at J, with 15 bases between the two ends. The CDR3 consists of 14 residues. The germline V gene encodes CDR1 SGHRS and CDR2 YFSETQ. The CDR3 sequence is CASSVGSESYEQYF. CDR3 coding DNA: TGCGCCAGCTCGGTGGGGTCGGAATCCTACGAGCAGTACTTC.

The DNA for the CDR3 is TGCGCCAGCAGCAGCCGGGACAGGGGCGACGAGCAGTACTTC. It encodes CASSSRDRGDEQYF. This chain links TRBV5-1 with TRBJ2-7; TRBD1 matches at 10 bases. Germline CDR1 and CDR2: SGHRS and YFSETQ. This CDR3 spans 14 amino acids. The J segment lost 5 bases and the V segment lost 4 bases, leaving 6 bases of the junction unmatched.

Turning to this clone: The sample has other DNA sequences that encode this CDR3 too. The V and J genes are TRBV14 and TRBJ2-7; D is unclear. Deletions cut 3 bases from V and 3 bases from J, with 6 bases between. CDR1 SGHDN and CDR2 FVKESK come from the germline V gene. The CDR3 loop spans 12 amino acids. CDR3 nucleotides: TGTGCCAGCAGCCAGGAAGGCTACGAGCAGTACTTC. Its protein is CASSQEGYEQYF.

This clone was seen only once. The V call is TRBV13, the J call TRBJ2-7, with TRBD2 matching over 11 bases. V shed 5 bases, J shed 3 bases, and the junction held 9 bases outside the gene matches. There are 16 residues in the CDR3. Germline CDR1 reads PRHDT; CDR2 reads FYEKMQ (reference sequence). The CDR3 loop is CASSPKEGLADYEQYF. The CDR3 bases are TGTGCCAGCAGCCCCAAAGAGGGACTAGCGGACTACGAGCAGTACTTC.

In the case of this clone: Other DNA sequences from this sample encode an identical CDR3 as well. The V call is TRBV27, the J call TRBJ2-7; tentatively, D is TRBD2 (6 bases). The CDR3 runs 14 residues. Trimming took off 2 bases at V and 1 base at J, with 9 bases between the two ends. Per the germline V gene, CDR1 is MNHEY and CDR2 is SMNVEV (reference sequence). The CDR3 protein is CASSLTGASYEQYF. The CDR3 nucleotides are TGTGCCAGCAGTTTAACGGGAGCTTCCTACGAGCAGTACTTC.

The genes are TRBV27 and TRBJ2-2, with 9 bases fitting TRBD1. This CDR3 region has 16 residues. Germline V gene data show CDR1 as MNHEY and CDR2 as SMNVEV (reference sequence). Losses at the gene ends were 9 bases for V and 1 base for J; bases not matched to a gene: 9. The CDR3 reads CARGPGTGRNTGELFF. In nucleotides, the CDR3 is TGTGCCAGAGGTCCTGGGACAGGGAGGAACACCGGGGAGCTGTTTTTT.

Here the CDR3 reads CASSGSGGQIYTF. CDR3 coding DNA: TGTGCCAGCAGCGGAAGTGGGGGACAGATCTACACCTTC. The rearrangement uses TRBV9 and TRBJ1-2, with 7 bases identical to TRBD1. Per germline, CDR1 SGDLS and CDR2 YYNGEE. The CDR3 length is 13 residues. With 3 bases clipped from V and 10 bases from J, the junction kept 9 bases outside the gene matches.